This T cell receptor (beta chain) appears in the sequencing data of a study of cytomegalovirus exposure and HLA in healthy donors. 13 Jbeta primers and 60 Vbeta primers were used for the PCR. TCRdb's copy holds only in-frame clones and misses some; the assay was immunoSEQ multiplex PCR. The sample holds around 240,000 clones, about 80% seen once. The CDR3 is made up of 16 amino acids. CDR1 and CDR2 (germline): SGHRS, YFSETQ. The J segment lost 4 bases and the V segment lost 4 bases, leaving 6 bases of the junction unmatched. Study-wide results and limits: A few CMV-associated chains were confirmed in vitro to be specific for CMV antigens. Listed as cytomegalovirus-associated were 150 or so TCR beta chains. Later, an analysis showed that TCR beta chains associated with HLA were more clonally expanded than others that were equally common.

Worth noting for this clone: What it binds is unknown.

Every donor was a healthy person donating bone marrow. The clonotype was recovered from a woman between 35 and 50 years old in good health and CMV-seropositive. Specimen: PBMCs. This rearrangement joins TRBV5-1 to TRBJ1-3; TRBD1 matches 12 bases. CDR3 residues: CASSPGTGGDGNTIYF. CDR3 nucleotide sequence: TGCGCCAGCAGCCCGGGGACAGGGGGCGACGGAAACACCATATATTTT.